Below, 27 T cell receptor beta chains from the same sample are listed, as sequenced in a study of shared clonotypes between healthy human individuals. TCRdb's table, derived via immunoSEQ multiplex PCR, lists solely in-frame clones and lacks some. This table has over 850,000 clones, around 78% appearing once. Sequenced material: memory CD4+ T cells from PBMCs. Subset reported: CD45RA-negative fraction. These receptors originate from a man aged 18 to 30 in good health. Some clones in this sample may be carry-over from other donors' samples.

This clone was picked up a small number of times. J is TRBJ2-7 and V is TRBV4-3; D perhaps matches TRBD1 (5 bases). The V end was cut by 4 bases, the J end by 2 bases, with 9 bases between. Germline-derived CDR1 and CDR2 are LGHNA and YSLEER. CDR3 length equals 13 residues. CDR3 loop: CASSLGQTYEQYF. The DNA for the CDR3 is TGCGCCAGCAGCCTAGGACAAACCTACGAGCAGTACTTC.

This clone was counted a few times. The V call is TRBV19, the J call TRBJ2-2, with D possibly TRBD2 on 6 matching bases. This CDR3 comprises 14 residues. V was trimmed by 8 bases and J by 5 bases, leaving 15 bases between them. In germline, CDR1 is LNHDA, CDR2 SQIVND (reference sequence). The CDR3 DNA reads TGTGCCAGTGCCCACCTAGCGTCAACCGGGGAGCTGTTTTTT. Encoded protein: CASAHLASTGELFF.

This chain joins TRBV7-3 and TRBJ2-2; 14 bases align to TRBD2. Germline CDR1 SGHTA, CDR2 FQGTGA. V was pared by 0 bases and J by 4 bases, with 13 bases of the junction left unmatched. The CDR3 covers 21 residues. CDR3 DNA: TGTGCCAGCAGCTTAACCGAGGGACTAGCGGGAGAGGAAAAGAGCACCGGGGAGCTGTTTTTT. Translated, it gives CASSLTEGLAGEEKSTGELFF.

This chain links TRBV7-9 with TRBJ2-7, with D possibly being TRBD2 (5 bases). V was trimmed by 8 bases and J by 2 bases, leaving 10 bases between them. Germline V gives CDR1 SEHNR, CDR2 FQNEAQ (reference sequence). The CDR3 is 12 amino acids. This CDR3 is CASGGAAYEQYF. In nucleotides, the CDR3 is TGTGCCAGCGGAGGTGCCGCCTACGAGCAGTACTTC.

In this sample, this clone turned up a few times. This chain links TRBV18 with TRBJ1-1; D unclear. The germline V and J ends were trimmed by 3 bases and 5 bases, with 16 bases remaining between them. Germline assignment: CDR1 KGHSH and CDR2 LQKENI. The CDR3 runs to 15 residues. CDR3 coding DNA: TGTGCCAGCTCACCCTACAGAAGTGATGGGACTGAAGCTTTCTTT. This encodes CASSPYRSDGTEAFF.

The genes are TRBV6-5 and TRBJ2-2; a possible D gene is TRBD2 (6 bases). From germline, CDR1 is MNHEY and CDR2 SVGAGI. This CDR3 has 15 amino acids. Trimming removed 5 bases from V and 5 bases from J, with 15 bases in between. The CDR3 DNA reads as TGTGCCAGCAGTCCCCGGGAGCCCCAGACCGGGGAGCTGTTTTTT. This codes for CASSPREPQTGELFF.

On this clone: A read error may produce the germline difference seen at one junction end. The chain combines TRBV6-1 with TRBJ1-1; the D is unclear. The CDR3 has 12 residues. Per germline, CDR1 MNHNS and CDR2 SASEGT. DNA for the CDR3: TGTGCCAGCCAACCCCCCCCGAGACAAACCGTATTT. The encoded protein is CASQPPPRQTVF.

CDR3 DNA: TGTGCCAGCAAGGGACAGGGAACAGATACGCAGTATTTT. It specifies CASKGQGTDTQYF. The chain uses TRBV5-4 and TRBJ2-3; 9 bases align to TRBD1. Losses at the gene ends were 6 bases for V and 3 bases for J; bases not matched to a gene: 2. This CDR3 contains 13 residues. The germline CDR1 and CDR2 sequences are SGHNT and YYREEE (reference sequence).

This clone has only a few counts. The same CDR3 arises from other DNA sequences in this sample as well. This sequence joins TRBV2 and TRBJ2-7; 8 bases line up with TRBD2. Germline CDR1 and CDR2: SNHLY and FYNNEI. The CDR3 runs to 13 residues. V gave up 7 bases and J gave up 2 bases; unmatched junction bases: 4. CDR3 sequence: CASTAGGPYEQYF. CDR3 sequence (DNA): TGTGCCAGCACGGCGGGAGGCCCCTACGAGCAGTACTTC.

This clone appeared a few times. At the DNA level, this CDR3 is encoded by other sequences in the same sample as well. This chain joins TRBV5-1 and TRBJ2-5, with D possibly being TRBD1 (6 bases). Trimming shortened V by 0 bases and J by 5 bases, and 8 bases separated the two germline ends. The CDR3 spans 13 residues. Germline V gene lookup returns CDR1 SGHRS and CDR2 YFSETQ. The CDR3 reads CASSLGGLETQYF. The CDR3 region has the DNA TGCGCCAGCAGCTTGGGGGGGCTGGAGACCCAGTACTTC.

The chain couples TRBV9 to TRBJ2-2, with TRBD2 matching over 9 bases. Germline CDR1 reads SGDLS; CDR2 reads YYNGEE. The junction had 9 bases not matched to a gene; V was cut back by 2 bases and J by 7 bases. The CDR3 is 16 amino acids. The CDR3 DNA sequence: TGTGCCAGCAGCGTCCGCGCTAGCGGGAACGTCGGGGAGCTGTTTTTT. It codes for CASSVRASGNVGELFF.

The chain recombines TRBV6-6 with TRBJ1-5, with 9 bases matching TRBD1. Germline V gene sequence: CDR1 MNHNY, CDR2 SVGAGI (reference sequence). Germline trimming cut 2 bases from V and 6 bases from J; bases unmatched to any gene: 2. This CDR3 region has 14 residues. The DNA of the CDR3 is TGTGCCAGCAGTTACCCGGGACAGGGTCAGCCCCAGCATTTT. This translates into CASSYPGQGQPQHF.

The gene calls are TRBV9 and TRBJ2-5, with 14 bases that match TRBD2. Germline CDR1 SGDLS, CDR2 YYNGEE. V lost 4 bases and J lost 5; bases outside the gene matches: 10. CDR3 length: 17 residues. The CDR3 sequence: CASSRSGGLAGEETQYF. CDR3 bases: TGTGCCAGCAGCAGAAGCGGGGGACTAGCGGGAGAGGAGACCCAGTACTTC.

CDR3 amino acids: CASSLRLASTGELFF. In DNA form, the CDR3 reads TGTGCCAGTAGTCTTCGGCTAGCGAGCACCGGGGAGCTGTTTTTT. This chain links TRBV19 with TRBJ2-2, with D possibly matching TRBD2 (6 bases). CDR3 length equals 15 residues. CDR1 and CDR2 (germline): LNHDA, SQIVND (reference sequence). Trimming left V 5 bases short and J 4 bases short, with 14 bases between.

With regard to this clone: The same CDR3 can be traced to other DNA sequences in this sample. The chain uses TRBV11-2 and TRBJ2-1; the D is unclear. Trimming removed 1 base at V and 1 base at J, with 5 bases between. In germline, CDR1 is SGHAT, CDR2 FQNNGV. The CDR3 has 14 residues. CDR3: CASSLVLSYNEQFF. Written as DNA, the CDR3 is TGTGCCAGCAGCTTAGTACTGTCCTACAATGAGCAGTTCTTC.

The V call is TRBV19, the J call TRBJ2-6, with unresolved D. The CDR3 covers 14 residues. Germline CDR1 reads LNHDA; CDR2 reads SQIVND (reference sequence). Trimming pared 6 bases from V and 0 bases from J, leaving 6 bases between. The CDR3: CASSPSSGANVLTF. In DNA form, the CDR3 reads TGTGCCAGTAGCCCTAGCTCTGGGGCCAACGTCCTGACTTTC. Combining the CDR3 with reference TRBV19 and TRBJ2-6 gives the whole variable domain DGGITQSPKYLFRKEGQNVTLSCEQNLNHDAMYWYRQDPGQGLRLIYYSQIVNDFQKGDIAEGYSVSREKKESFPLTVTSAQKNPTAFYLCASSPSSGANVLTFGAGSRLTVL.

Worth noting for this clone: This sample also contains other DNA sequences that code for the same CDR3. V usage is TRBV5-1 and J usage is TRBJ1-5, with 9 bases lining up with TRBD1. Looked up from germline, CDR1 is SGHRS and CDR2 is YFSETQ. V was pared by 0 bases and J by 4 bases, with 2 bases of the junction left unmatched. The CDR3 has 15 amino acids. The CDR3 protein is CASSLEGQGNQPQHF. The CDR3 coding sequence is TGCGCCAGCAGCTTGGAGGGACAGGGTAATCAGCCCCAGCATTTT.

This sequence joins TRBV28 and TRBJ1-1; D remains unclear. V was trimmed by 5 bases and J by 1 base, leaving 11 bases between them. Germline lookup yields CDR1 MDHEN and CDR2 SYDVKM. The CDR3 length is 14 residues. CDR3 coding DNA: TGTGCCAGCAGTCCCTTTCTGGGGAACACTGAAGCTTTCTTT. Translating it yields CASSPFLGNTEAFF.

The CDR3 bases are TGTGCCAGCTGGGATTCCTACAATGAGCAGTTCTTC. Translating gives CASWDSYNEQFF. This sequence joins TRBV6-5 and TRBJ2-1, with unresolved D. The CDR3 contains 12 residues. V was clipped by 8 bases and J by 1 base, with 6 bases between them. CDR1 is MNHEY and CDR2 is SVGAGI in the germline V gene.

Regarding this clone: Other DNA sequences of this sample code for an identical CDR3. V gene TRBV7-3 combines with J gene TRBJ2-1; D is undetermined. Germline V gene lookup returns CDR1 SGHTA and CDR2 FQGTGA. Trimming took 1 base from V and 0 from J, leaving 7 bases between them. The CDR3 is 15 amino acids. CDR3 amino acids: CASSLRADSYNEQFF. The CDR3 bases are TGTGCCAGCAGCTTAAGGGCAGACTCCTACAATGAGCAGTTCTTC.

This chain joins TRBV28 and TRBJ2-2, with TRBD1 matching over 8 bases. Unmatched junction bases numbered 6, after V lost 3 bases and J lost 6 bases. The CDR3 is 15 amino acids. The germline V gene has CDR1 MDHEN and CDR2 SYDVKM. This CDR3 reads CASSFGQGRAGELFF. Written as DNA, the CDR3 is TGTGCCAGCAGTTTCGGACAGGGCCGGGCCGGGGAGCTGTTTTTT.

The chain is built from TRBV30 and TRBJ1-1; D gene ambiguous. V gave up 2 bases and J gave up 5 bases, with 18 bases separating them. The CDR3 length is 15 residues. Germline V gene sequence: CDR1 GTSNPN, CDR2 SVGIG (reference sequence). CDR3 sequence reads: CAWSPLATWMTEAFF. The CDR3 bases are TGTGCCTGGAGTCCCCTTGCGACGTGGATGACTGAAGCTTTCTTT.

The chain is built from TRBV7-8 and TRBJ2-5, with 9 bases lining up with TRBD1. Trimming removed 5 bases from V and 0 bases from J; junction bases left unmatched: 4. Germline CDR1 SGHVS, CDR2 FQNEAQ. The CDR3 covers 15 residues. CDR3 amino acids: CASSVDRGYQETQYF. CDR3 nucleotide sequence: TGTGCCAGCAGCGTCGACAGGGGGTACCAAGAGACCCAGTACTTC.

V gene TRBV9 combines with J gene TRBJ1-2; D is perhaps TRBD1 (6 bases). V lost 3 bases and J 8 bases, leaving 14 bases between the germline ends. The CDR3 totals 13 residues. The V gene's germline CDR1 is SGDLS and CDR2 YYNGEE. CDR3 DNA sequence: TGTGCCAGCAGCGAAAGATATACAGGGGGCTACACCTTC. This sequence encodes CASSERYTGGYTF. Using reference TRBV9 and TRBJ1-2 for the parts outside the CDR3, the full variable domain is DSGVTQTPKHLITATGQRVTLRCSPRSGDLSVYWYQQSLDQGLQFLIQYYNGEERAKGNILERFSAQQFPDLHSELNLSSLELGDSALYFCASSERYTGGYTFGSGTRLTVV.

This rearrangement joins TRBV5-6 to TRBJ1-3; D unresolved. V gave up 2 bases and J gave up 0 bases, with 9 bases separating them. CDR3 length: 15 residues. The germline V gene has CDR1 SGHDT and CDR2 YYEEEE. The CDR3 loop reads CASSFPGNSGNTIYF. For the CDR3, the DNA is TGTGCCAGCAGCTTTCCGGGAAACTCTGGAAACACCATATATTTT. Drawing the rest from reference TRBV5-6 and TRBJ1-3, the complete variable domain is DAGVTQSPTHLIKTRGQQVTLRCSPKSGHDTVSWYQQALGQGPQFIFQYYEEEERQRGNFPDRFSGHQFPNYSSELNVNALLLGDSALYLCASSFPGNSGNTIYFGEGSWLTVV.

The chain joins TRBV11-2 to TRBJ2-5; TRBD1 agrees at 7 bases. Unmatched junction bases numbered 6, after V lost 0 bases and J lost 5 bases. Germline CDR1 reads SGHAT; CDR2 reads FQNNGV. The CDR3 contains 15 residues. The CDR3 is CASSLDRQGWETQYF. The CDR3 coding sequence is TGTGCCAGCAGCTTAGACAGACAGGGATGGGAGACCCAGTACTTC.

The rearrangement uses TRBV5-1 and TRBJ2-3, with D maybe TRBD2 (6 bases). Germline V gene sequence: CDR1 SGHRS, CDR2 YFSETQ. The CDR3 runs to 13 residues. The germline V and J ends were trimmed by 9 bases and 3 bases, with 14 bases remaining between them. This CDR3 is CATTGLPTDTQYF. The CDR3 nucleotides read TGCGCCACGACGGGACTCCCTACAGATACGCAGTATTTT.